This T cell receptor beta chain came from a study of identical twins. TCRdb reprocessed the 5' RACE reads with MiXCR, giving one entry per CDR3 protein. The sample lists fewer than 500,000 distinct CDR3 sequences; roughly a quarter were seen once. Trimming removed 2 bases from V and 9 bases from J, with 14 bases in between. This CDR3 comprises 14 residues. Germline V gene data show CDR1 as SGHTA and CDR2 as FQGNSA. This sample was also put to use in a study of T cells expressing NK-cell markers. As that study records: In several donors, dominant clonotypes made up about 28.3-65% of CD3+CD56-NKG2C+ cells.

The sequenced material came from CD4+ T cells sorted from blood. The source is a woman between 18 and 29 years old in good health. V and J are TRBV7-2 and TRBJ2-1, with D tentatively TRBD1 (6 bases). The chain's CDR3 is CASSLLPRGGEQFF. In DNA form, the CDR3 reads TGTGCCAGCAGCTTACTTCCCCGAGGGGGTGAGCAGTTCTTC.